This TCR beta chain was identified in a study of T cells in Graves' hyperthyroidism and ophthalmopathy. Study-level points and caveats: The majority of expanded thyroid clonotypes above 0.001 also appeared in blood.

The germline V gene has CDR1 SGDLS and CDR2 YYNGEE. CDR3 size: 10 residues. Trimming left V 7 bases short and J 7 bases short, with 5 bases between. The investigators amplified TCR beta CDR3 regions from RNA transcripts. During a first-round RT-PCR of the TCR CDR3, the HTBI primer set was used. Using its own MiXCR run on the multiplex PCR reads, TCRdb lists one record per CDR3 protein. The sample has approximately 500,000 distinct CDR3 sequences, roughly 50% seen once. Uncontrolled infections, other autoimmune diseases, pregnancy or lactation led to exclusion of patients. Diagnosing involved the use of clinical symptoms, serum thyroxine and TRAb, thyroid ultrasound and orbital computed tomography. To note about this clonotype: Its antigen is unknown.

The chain is built from TRBV9 and TRBJ1-4; D call uncertain. Sequencing was carried out using peripheral blood or thyroid tissue (not recorded which). This TCR came from a woman between 18 and 29 years old with Graves' hyperthyroidism. The CDR3 DNA is TGTGCCAGCCGGTCTGAAAAACTGTTTTTT. It is translated as CASRSEKLFF.